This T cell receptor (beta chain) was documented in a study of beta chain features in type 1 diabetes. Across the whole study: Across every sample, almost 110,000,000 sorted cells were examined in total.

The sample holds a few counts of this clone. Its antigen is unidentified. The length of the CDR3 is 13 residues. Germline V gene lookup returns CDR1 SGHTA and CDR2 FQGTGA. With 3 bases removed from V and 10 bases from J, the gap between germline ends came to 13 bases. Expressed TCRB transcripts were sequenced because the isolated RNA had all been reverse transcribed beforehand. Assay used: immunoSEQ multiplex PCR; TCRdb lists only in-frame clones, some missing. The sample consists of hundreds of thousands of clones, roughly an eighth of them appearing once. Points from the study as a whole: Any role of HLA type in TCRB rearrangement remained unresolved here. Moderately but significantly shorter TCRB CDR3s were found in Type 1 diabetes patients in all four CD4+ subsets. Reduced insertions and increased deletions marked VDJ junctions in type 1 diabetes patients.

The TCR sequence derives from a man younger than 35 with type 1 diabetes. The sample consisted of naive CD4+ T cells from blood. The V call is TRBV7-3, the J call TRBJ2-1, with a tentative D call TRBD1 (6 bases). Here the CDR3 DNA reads TGTGCCAGCAGCTTCACCACAGGGCGGGAGCAGTTCTTC. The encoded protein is CASSFTTGREQFF.